The 25 T cell receptor beta chains below all came from one sample that was sequenced in a study of radiation and T cells in renal cell carcinoma. The method was immunoSEQ multiplex PCR; TCRdb's version includes in-frame clones alone and lacks a portion of them. Altogether nearly 50,000 clones are present, approximately 83% being singletons, with the ten largest covering roughly 30%. As to time point: baseline pretreatment blood. Described treatment: 15 Gy SBRT to primary tumor, nephrectomy 4 weeks later. The sequencing here drew on blood, taken from a patient whose treatment included radiotherapy and nephrectomy. The receptors derive from a woman in her seventies with renal cell carcinoma.

The chain carries TRBV27 and TRBJ2-7; the D gene could be TRBD1 or TRBD2 (5 bases each). This CDR3 is 14 amino acids long. The ends were cut back, 7 bases at V and 0 bases at J, with 13 bases in the middle. The germline V gene has CDR1 MNHEY and CDR2 SMNVEV (reference sequence). CDR3 in amino acids: CASKTGAGSYEQYF. The CDR3 bases are TGTGCCAGCAAGACCGGGGCCGGCTCCTACGAGCAGTACTTC.

The chain employs TRBV7-2 and TRBJ1-2; maybe TRBD1 (6 bases). V shed 1 base and J shed 8 bases, with 17 bases lying between them. The CDR3 has 15 amino acids. CDR1 is SGHTA, CDR2 FQGNSA, per germline. CDR3 in DNA: TGTGCCAGCAGCTTAGAAGGACAGTGGCCAGGGGGCTACACCTTC. Protein: CASSLEGQWPGGYTF.

J is TRBJ2-3 and V is TRBV6-1; maybe TRBD2 (7 bases). Germline CDR1 and CDR2: MNHNS and SASEGT. The CDR3 runs to 14 residues. Trimming shortened V by 3 bases and J by 5 bases, and 12 bases separated the two germline ends. The CDR3 region is CASSEGGRKDTQYF. The CDR3 coding sequence is TGTGCCAGCAGTGAGGGGGGGCGGAAAGATACGCAGTATTTT.

V usage is TRBV23-1 and J usage is TRBJ2-5; 12 bases match TRBD1. TRBV23-1 is sorted into the ORF group, with uncertain function. This CDR3 contains 16 residues. V was clipped by 2 bases and J by 4 bases; unmatched bases: 5. CDR3 sequence reads: CASSQLGQGARETQYF. The DNA for the CDR3 is TGCGCCAGCAGTCAACTGGGACAGGGGGCGCGAGAGACCCAGTACTTC.

The V call is TRBV5-1, the J call TRBJ2-1, with D tentatively TRBD2 (7 bases). The CDR3 extends over 13 amino acids. Germline CDR1 is SGHRS and CDR2 is YFSETQ. V lost 4 bases and J 8 bases, leaving 13 bases between the germline ends. The CDR3 sequence is CASSGGAVYEQFF. Written as DNA, the CDR3 is TGCGCCAGCAGCGGGGGGGCCGTCTATGAGCAGTTCTTC. Drawing the rest from reference TRBV5-1 and TRBJ2-1, the complete variable domain is KAGVTQTPRYLIKTRGQQVTLSCSPISGHRSVSWYQQTPGQGLQFLFEYFSETQRNKGNFPGRFSGRQFSNSRSEMNVSTLELGDSALYLCASSGGAVYEQFFGPGTRLTVL.

CDR3 bases: TGCGCCAGCAGCCAAGAACACGGGACAGCCTTCTCTGGGGCCAACGTCCTGACTTTC. As protein: CASSQEHGTAFSGANVLTF. The rearrangement links TRBV4-3 to TRBJ2-6; 7 bases are shared with TRBD1. The V gene end was trimmed by 0 bases and the J gene end by 0 bases; junction bases not matched to a gene: 8. There are 19 residues in the CDR3. The germline V gene has CDR1 LGHNA and CDR2 YSLEER.

V is TRBV13 and J is TRBJ2-7, with D unresolved. V lost 0 bases to trimming and J lost 4 bases, with 4 bases between them. Looked up from germline, CDR1 is PRHDT and CDR2 is FYEKMQ (reference sequence). This CDR3 has 12 amino acids. DNA for the CDR3: TGTGCCAGCAGCTTAGGAAAATACGAGCAGTACTTC. Encoded protein: CASSLGKYEQYF.

V usage is TRBV6-5 and J usage is TRBJ1-2; D not certain. CDR3 length: 15 amino acids. The V and J ends lost 0 bases and 3 bases respectively, with 11 bases between them. Per germline, CDR1 MNHEY and CDR2 SVGAGI. The CDR3 sequence: CASSYSNDLDYGYTF. The CDR3 nucleotides read TGTGCCAGCAGTTACTCGAACGACCTAGACTATGGCTACACCTTC.

The gene calls are TRBV7-9 and TRBJ2-1, with D possibly TRBD1 on 6 matching bases. The CDR3 sequence is 14 residues long. Germline V gene data show CDR1 as SEHNR and CDR2 as FQNEAQ (reference sequence). V was trimmed by 6 bases and J by 7 bases, leaving 16 bases between them. CDR3 sequence: CASRGTGGVNEQFF. DNA of the CDR3: TGTGCCAGCAGGGGCACTGGGGGCGTAAATGAGCAGTTCTTC. The full variable domain, rest sourced from reference TRBV7-9 and TRBJ2-1, is DTGVSQNPRHKITKRGQNVTFRCDPISEHNRLYWYRQTLGQGPEFLTYFQNEAQLEKSRLLSDRFSAERPKGSFSTLEIQRTEQGDSAMYLCASRGTGGVNEQFFGPGTRLTVL.

The count of this clone is one. This chain connects TRBV2 to TRBJ2-3, with TRBD2 identical over 9 bases. V lost 6 bases and J lost 2; bases outside the gene matches: 15. From germline, CDR1 is SNHLY and CDR2 FYNNEI. The CDR3 runs to 18 residues. This CDR3 reads CASRAIPWTSDNTDTQYF. The CDR3 DNA follows: TGTGCCAGCAGGGCTATTCCCTGGACTAGCGATAACACAGATACGCAGTATTTT.

The CDR3 sequence is CAAGRAETQYF. In nucleotides, the CDR3 is TGTGCCGCGGGCAGGGCAGAGACCCAGTACTTC. The chain joins TRBV19 to TRBJ2-5; D tentatively reads TRBD1 or TRBD2 (5 bases each). V was shortened by 11 bases and J by 4 bases, with 11 bases between the two germline ends. Germline V gene sequence: CDR1 LNHDA, CDR2 SQIVND (reference sequence). The CDR3 loop spans 11 amino acids.

J is TRBJ1-3 and V is TRBV27; the D is unclear. This CDR3 is 15 amino acids long. V was trimmed by 2 bases and J by 2 bases, leaving 10 bases between them. CDR1 and CDR2 (germline): MNHEY, SMNVEV (reference sequence). The CDR3 reads CASSLTGTAGNTIYF. CDR3 nucleotides: TGTGCCAGCAGTTTAACGGGAACGGCTGGAAACACCATATATTTT.

This rearrangement joins TRBV15 to TRBJ2-1; no reliable D call. Germline V gene data show CDR1 as LNHNV and CDR2 as YYDKDF (reference sequence). V lost 5 bases and J lost 9, with 17 bases in between. The CDR3 consists of 14 residues. The CDR3 nucleotides are TGTGCCACCAGCCCGCTACCCTTAGCCAGTGAGCAGTTCTTC. Translating it yields CATSPLPLASEQFF.

This clone was detected only a few times. The chain recombines TRBV6-6 with TRBJ1-1, with no clear D. Germline CDR1 MNHNY, CDR2 SVGAGI (reference sequence). Trimming shortened V by 5 bases and J by 3 bases, and 13 bases separated the two germline ends. There are 14 residues in the CDR3. The CDR3 DNA reads TGTGCCAGCAGTGAGTGGGGTGGGGACACTGAAGCTTTCTTT. Encoded protein: CASSEWGGDTEAFF.

The chain uses TRBV5-1 and TRBJ2-2, with 11 bases that match TRBD1. V dropped 1 base and J dropped 7; count of bases not matched to a gene: 6. This CDR3 region has 16 residues. The germline V gene has CDR1 SGHRS and CDR2 YFSETQ. CDR3 in amino acids: CASSLRTGGSGGELFF. Here the CDR3 DNA reads TGCGCCAGCAGCTTGCGGACAGGGGGCAGTGGCGGGGAGCTGTTTTTT.

The genes are TRBV5-1 and TRBJ2-2; unclear D gene. Per the germline V gene, CDR1 is SGHRS and CDR2 is YFSETQ. V gave up 1 base and J gave up 6 bases, with 13 bases separating them. The CDR3 runs to 15 residues. CDR3 DNA: TGCGCCAGCAGCTTGCAAGTGGAGACGGCCGGGGAGCTGTTTTTT. Its translation is CASSLQVETAGELFF.

This clone was counted a few times. The chain carries TRBV19 and TRBJ2-3, with 9 bases lining up with TRBD2. The CDR3 has 15 amino acids. V shed 3 bases and J 3 bases; nucleotides not matched to a gene: 4. Germline loops: CDR1 LNHDA, CDR2 SQIVND (reference sequence). CDR3 sequence reads: CASSIRSGGTDTQYF. DNA for the CDR3: TGTGCCAGTAGTATCCGTAGCGGGGGAACAGATACGCAGTATTTT.

V usage is TRBV6-5 and J usage is TRBJ1-2, with D possibly being TRBD1 (5 bases). Germline loops: CDR1 MNHEY, CDR2 SVGAGI. The length of the CDR3 is 13 residues. V was trimmed by 4 bases and J by 5 bases, leaving 11 bases between them. The CDR3 sequence: CASSLGPGYGYTF. The CDR3 nucleotides are TGTGCCAGCAGTTTGGGACCGGGGTATGGCTACACCTTC.

This clone was counted once. The chain carries TRBV18 and TRBJ1-2; 9 nucleotides line up with TRBD1. The CDR3 runs to 15 residues. Germline lookup yields CDR1 KGHSH and CDR2 LQKENI. The V and J ends lost 4 bases and 7 bases, in that order; junction bases with no gene match: 10. The CDR3 loop reads CASSRDPQGAGGYTF. The CDR3 nucleotides read TGTGCCAGCTCACGGGACCCACAGGGGGCTGGTGGCTACACCTTC.

The J gene is TRBJ2-1, the V gene TRBV4-1, with TRBD2 matching 10 bases. This CDR3 is built from 15 residues. V dropped 0 bases and J dropped 6; count of bases not matched to a gene: 2. Germline values: CDR1 MGHRA, CDR2 YSYEKL. CDR3 loop: CASSQEPSGSNEQFF. The CDR3 bases are TGCGCCAGCAGCCAAGAGCCTAGCGGGAGCAATGAGCAGTTCTTC.

V usage is TRBV30 and J usage is TRBJ2-5; the D gene is possibly TRBD1 (6 bases). CDR1 is GTSNPN, CDR2 SVGIG, per germline (reference sequence). Trimming removed 5 bases from V and 2 bases from J, with 12 bases in between. CDR3 length: 13 amino acids. The DNA for the CDR3 is TGTGCCTGGGCCAGGGGTATACAAGAGACCCAGTACTTC. Residues: CAWARGIQETQYF.

This chain links TRBV9 with TRBJ2-1, with D unresolved. The CDR3 runs 15 residues. Trimming cost V 0 bases and J 0 bases, with 7 bases left between them. CDR1 and CDR2 from the germline V gene are SGDLS and YYNGEE. The CDR3 region is CASSVEVSSYNEQFF. CDR3 nucleotides: TGTGCCAGCAGCGTAGAAGTGAGCTCCTACAATGAGCAGTTCTTC.

The chain employs TRBV6-5 and TRBJ1-4; maybe TRBD1 (5 bases). Germline CDR1 and CDR2: MNHEY and SVGAGI. This CDR3 has 13 residues. V lost 2 bases to trimming and J lost 5 bases, with 6 bases between them. CDR3 DNA sequence: TGTGCCAGCAGTTACACAGGAAATGAAAAACTGTTTTTT. As protein: CASSYTGNEKLFF.

The rearrangement joins TRBV9 to TRBJ1-2, with 8 nucleotides matching TRBD1. The CDR3 sequence is 15 residues long. The V segment lost 5 bases and the J segment 6 bases; nucleotides outside the gene matches: 12. Germline values: CDR1 SGDLS, CDR2 YYNGEE. CDR3 coding DNA: TGTGCCAGCAGTGCCGGGACAGGAGGAGGGGATGGCTACACCTTC. It translates to CASSAGTGGGDGYTF.

This chain uses TRBV19 with TRBJ2-1; D gene unclear. CDR1 and CDR2 (germline): LNHDA, SQIVND (reference sequence). The length of the CDR3 is 15 residues. Trimming cost V 5 bases and J 0 bases, with 11 bases left between them. The CDR3 DNA sequence: TGTGCCAGTAGTTTCCGGTCTAGCTCCTACAATGAGCAGTTCTTC. Its translation is CASSFRSSSYNEQFF.